These 12 T cell receptor beta chains originate from one sample sequenced in a study of shared clonotypes between healthy human individuals (dated by TCRdb to about 2020). Library generation was performed with the immunoSEQ multiplex PCR assay. TCRdb retrieved this table from immuneACCESS and kept in-frame rearrangements only. Not all clones are present; in checked studies, unresolved V genes account for under half, and no reason is known for the remainder. The sample table shows some 2.1 million clones, and just over 90% are seen once. Clones ranked in the top ten supply about 1.7% of the sample. CD8 naive samples were obtained by positive selection for CCR7 among CD45RO-negative cells, yielding a CD45RA+CCR7+ population from which TemRA cells were excluded. Sequencing was performed on naive CD8+ T cells from PBMCs. The cell subset or site label on this specimen signifies: CD45RA+CCR7+. The receptors derive from a man aged 18-30 years in good health. Some clones in this sample may be carry-over from other donors' samples.

This clone was seen once. The chain uses TRBV2 and TRBJ2-7; 8 positions match TRBD2. Germline loops: CDR1 SNHLY, CDR2 FYNNEI. The CDR3 has 17 residues. The V segment lost 3 bases and the J segment 1 base; nucleotides outside the gene matches: 11. The CDR3 DNA sequence: TGTGCCAGCAGTGATCTGGGTTCGGGGACTAGTTCCTACGAGCAGTACTTC. Translated: CASSDLGSGTSSYEQYF. Full variable domain (missing parts from reference TRBV2 and TRBJ2-7): EPEVTQTPSHQVTQMGQEVILRCVPISNHLYFYWYRQILGQKVEFLVSFYNNEISEKSEIFDDQFSVERPDGSNFTLKIRSTKLEDSAMYFCASSDLGSGTSSYEQYFGPGTRLTVT.

This clone came up once. The chain is built from TRBV12-5 and TRBJ2-5; D is undetermined. There are 11 residues in the CDR3. V was pared by 7 bases and J by 5 bases, with 8 bases between. Germline-derived CDR1 and CDR2 are LGHNT and FRNRAP. In nucleotides, the CDR3 is TGTGCTAGTGCCCTTCTGGAGACCCAGTACTTC. It translates to CASALLETQYF.

V usage is TRBV25-1 and J usage is TRBJ2-5; 9 positions match TRBD1. The germline V gene encodes CDR1 MGHDK and CDR2 SYGVNS. This CDR3 is 18 amino acids long. Trimming cost V 4 bases and J 0 bases; bases outside gene matches: 12. The CDR3 sequence is CASSALGTGRIDQETQYF. CDR3 sequence (DNA): TGTGCCAGCAGTGCCCTCGGGACAGGGAGAATAGACCAAGAGACCCAGTACTTC. The entire variable domain, with the rest obtained from reference TRBV25-1 and TRBJ2-5, is as follows: EADIYQTPRYLVIGTGKKITLECSQTMGHDKMYWYQQDPGMELHLIHYSYGVNSTEKGDLSSESTVSRIRTEHFPLTLESARPSHTSQYLCASSALGTGRIDQETQYFGPGTRLLVL.

This clone appeared a single time. The rearrangement uses TRBV4-1 and TRBJ2-3; D may be TRBD2 (5 bases). With 0 bases removed from V and 0 bases from J, the gap between germline ends came to 16 bases. The CDR3 is 18 residues long. Germline loops: CDR1 MGHRA, CDR2 YSYEKL. The DNA for the CDR3 is TGCGCCAGCAGCCAAGATATAATTAGCGCTCCTAGCACAGATACGCAGTATTTT. This sequence encodes CASSQDIISAPSTDTQYF.

This chain links TRBV13 with TRBJ2-2; D is uncertain. CDR3 length: 14 amino acids. CDR1 and CDR2 (germline): PRHDT, FYEKMQ (reference sequence). Between the trimmed V and J ends, which lost 4 bases and 5 bases, there was a span of 11 bases. CDR3 residues: CASSSPGSTGELFF. The CDR3 DNA reads as TGTGCCAGCAGCTCTCCAGGATCTACCGGGGAGCTGTTTTTT.

The rearrangement joins TRBV7-9 to TRBJ1-1, with 10 positions matching TRBD1. Germline V lookup: CDR1 SEHNR, CDR2 FQNEAQ (reference sequence). V was pared by 5 bases and J by 3 bases, with 3 bases of the junction left unmatched. The length of the CDR3 is 14 residues. As DNA, the CDR3 is TGTGCCAGCAGCAAAGACAGGGGGCACACTGAAGCTTTCTTT. Its protein product is CASSKDRGHTEAFF. The complete variable domain, with remaining parts taken from reference TRBV7-9 and TRBJ1-1, reads DTGVSQNPRHKITKRGQNVTFRCDPISEHNRLYWYRQTLGQGPEFLTYFQNEAQLEKSRLLSDRFSAERPKGSFSTLEIQRTEQGDSAMYLCASSKDRGHTEAFFGQGTRLTVV.

The chain employs TRBV5-4 and TRBJ2-7; 9 bases align to TRBD2. Per germline, CDR1 SGHNT and CDR2 YYREEE (reference sequence). V was clipped by 9 bases and J by 1 base; unmatched bases: 2. This CDR3 has 12 amino acids. DNA of the CDR3: TGTGCCATGACTAGCGGATCCTACGAGCAGTACTTC. It codes for CAMTSGSYEQYF.

V and J are TRBV7-9 and TRBJ1-4; no clear D gene. Germline V gives CDR1 SEHNR, CDR2 FQNEAQ (reference sequence). This CDR3 comprises 13 residues. V lost 8 bases, J lost 4 bases, and 11 bases lay in between. In nucleotides, the CDR3 is TGTGCCAGCGGACCTGACCATAATGAAAAACTGTTTTTT. The encoded protein is CASGPDHNEKLFF.

The chain is built from TRBV30 and TRBJ2-7, with 7 bases aligning to TRBD1. Germline V gene lookup returns CDR1 GTSNPN and CDR2 SVGIG (reference sequence). J was trimmed by 1 base and V by 2 bases; bases with no gene match: 17. CDR3 length: 18 residues. The CDR3 sequence: CAWSSPGQPTILSYEQYF. Here the CDR3 DNA reads TGTGCCTGGAGTTCTCCGGGACAGCCGACGATTTTATCCTACGAGCAGTACTTC.

The CDR3 loop is CASGLAGGGETQYF. For the CDR3, the DNA is TGTGCCAGCGGTCTAGCGGGAGGGGGAGAGACCCAGTACTTC. The chain recombines TRBV6-5 with TRBJ2-5, with 12 bases fitting TRBD2. In germline, CDR1 is MNHEY, CDR2 SVGAGI. The CDR3 is made up of 14 amino acids. Trimming removed 8 bases from V and 4 bases from J; junction bases left unmatched: 5.

The V and J genes are TRBV5-4 and TRBJ1-3; D is unclear. Germline V CDR1 and CDR2: SGHNT, YYREEE (reference sequence). This CDR3 is 14 amino acids long. Trimming pared 1 base from V and 2 bases from J, leaving 7 bases between. The CDR3 DNA reads as TGTGCCAGCAGCTTGATGGAGGCTGGAAACACCATATATTTT. Its translation is CASSLMEAGNTIYF.

The V call is TRBV25-1, the J call TRBJ1-5; no reliable D call. Germline V CDR1 and CDR2: MGHDK, SYGVNS. The CDR3 runs to 13 residues. Trimming left V 3 bases short and J 7 bases short, with 10 bases between. This CDR3 is CASSETSGQPQHF. The CDR3 nucleotides read TGTGCCAGCAGTGAGACTTCTGGACAGCCCCAGCATTTT.